A selection of T cell receptor beta chains follows, all from one sample in a study of CD8 T cells in ankylosing spondylitis. TCRdb analysed the 5' RACE reads with MiXCR anew, one entry per CDR3 protein. The sample includes about 390,000 distinct CDR3 sequences, approximately 20% of them seen just once. The sample consisted of blood, either unsorted or a sorted T cell fraction (not recorded which). Receptors originate from a male donor with ankylosing spondylitis. The CDR3 runs from the conserved cysteine through the conserved F or W. Fields, in order: J gene, V gene, CDR3 protein.

>TRBJ2-7|TRBV5-1
CASSLDASGIDEQYF
>TRBJ2-7|TRBV5-6
CASSLGPADTYEQYF
>TRBJ1-1|TRBV29-1
CSAMGGQGNTEAFF
>TRBJ2-7|TRBV7-3
CASSRTGYGYEQYF
>TRBJ1-1|TRBV29-1
CSGFPPPVNTEAFF
>TRBJ2-7|TRBV18
CASSPMARPSGEQYF
>TRBJ2-6|TRBV28
CASSPRPGTGLSGANVLTF
>TRBJ2-7|TRBV15
CATRYEQYF
>TRBJ2-7|TRBV28
CASRSTGLYEQYF
>TRBJ1-5|TRBV28
CASTTEARPLPQHF
>TRBJ1-5|TRBV12-3/TRBV12-4
CASSLYRNSNQPQHF
>TRBJ2-2|TRBV24-1
CATSVRSTSPAYTGELFF
>TRBJ1-1|TRBV7-8
CATGGLTEAFF
>TRBJ1-2|TRBV9
CASSLGGTGARYGYTF
>TRBJ1-1|TRBV5-1
CASSLAAGRETEAFF
>TRBJ1-1|TRBV2
CASGLDGGRTEAFF